This T cell receptor (beta chain) was retrieved from a study of shared clonotypes between healthy human individuals. Study details: Per donor, three plates held CD4 naive cells, three held CD4 memory, two held CD8 naive and one held CD8 memory.

This CDR3 has 16 residues. Looked up from germline, CDR1 is LNHDA and CDR2 is SQIVND (reference sequence). V shed 5 bases and J 1 base; nucleotides not matched to a gene: 8. There were no recent acute infections or vaccinations among the donors, who were healthy HIV-negative adults. The method was immunoSEQ multiplex PCR; TCRdb's version includes in-frame clones alone and lacks a portion of them. Here the sample spans a few million clones, just over 90% being singletons. The genes are TRBV19 and TRBJ2-3, with 8 bases matching TRBD1. The sequencing input was naive CD4+ T cells from PBMCs. Subset of the sample: CD45RA+ positively selected. This clonotype was sampled from a young man in good health. Some clones in this sample may be carry-over from other donors' samples. The CDR3 protein is CASSVLLGQGTDTQYF. For the CDR3, the DNA is TGTGCCAGTAGTGTCCTTCTGGGACAGGGCACAGATACGCAGTATTTT.